This section outlines one T cell receptor (beta chain) sequence together with its context. Germline V gives CDR1 SGHTA, CDR2 FQGNSA. The V segment lost 1 base and the J segment 8 bases; nucleotides outside the gene matches: 11. The CDR3 is made up of 16 amino acids. This entry comes from a study of blood T cell repertoires in COVID-19. Repertoires were generated with immunoSEQ multiplex PCR, while TCRdb's copy carries only in-frame clones and drops some. The repertoire holds 80,000 to 95,000 clones, more than 70% seen once, with around 13% in the top ten. This TCR was sampled from a woman in her 70s with acute or convalescent COVID-19. The sequenced sample was peripheral blood. The chain employs TRBV7-2 and TRBJ1-2; 9 bases are a match to TRBD1. DNA for the CDR3: TGTGCCAGCAGCTTAGGGGCCGGGACAGGGAGCCGGGGCTACACCTTC. It translates to CASSLGAGTGSRGYTF.